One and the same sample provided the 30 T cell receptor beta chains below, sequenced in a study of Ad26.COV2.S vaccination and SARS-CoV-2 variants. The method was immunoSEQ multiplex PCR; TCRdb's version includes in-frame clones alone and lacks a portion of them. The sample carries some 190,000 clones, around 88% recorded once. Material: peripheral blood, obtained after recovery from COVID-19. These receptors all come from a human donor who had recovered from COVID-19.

CDR3 protein: CASSEEGGSNSPLHF. In nucleotides, the CDR3 is TGTGCCAGCAGTGAAGAGGGGGGCAGTAATTCACCCCTCCACTTT. The chain recombines TRBV2 with TRBJ1-6; TRBD1 might be the D (6 bases). V was pared by 1 base and J by 6 bases, with 10 bases between. Germline V gene sequence: CDR1 SNHLY, CDR2 FYNNEI. There are 15 residues in the CDR3.

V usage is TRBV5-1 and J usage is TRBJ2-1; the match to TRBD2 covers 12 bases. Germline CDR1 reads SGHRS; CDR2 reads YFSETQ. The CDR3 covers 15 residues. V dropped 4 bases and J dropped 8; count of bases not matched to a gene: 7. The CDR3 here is CASSPKTSGSHEQFF. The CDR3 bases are TGCGCCAGCAGCCCTAAGACTAGCGGGAGCCATGAGCAGTTCTTC. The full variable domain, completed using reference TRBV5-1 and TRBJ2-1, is KAGVTQTPRYLIKTRGQQVTLSCSPISGHRSVSWYQQTPGQGLQFLFEYFSETQRNKGNFPGRFSGRQFSNSRSEMNVSTLELGDSALYLCASSPKTSGSHEQFFGPGTRLTVL.

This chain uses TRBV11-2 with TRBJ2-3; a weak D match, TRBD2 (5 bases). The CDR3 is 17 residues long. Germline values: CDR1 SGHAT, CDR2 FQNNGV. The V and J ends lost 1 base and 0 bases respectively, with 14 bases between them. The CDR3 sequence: CASSLGWTGRSTDTQYF. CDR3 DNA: TGTGCCAGCAGCTTAGGTTGGACGGGGAGAAGCACAGATACGCAGTATTTT.

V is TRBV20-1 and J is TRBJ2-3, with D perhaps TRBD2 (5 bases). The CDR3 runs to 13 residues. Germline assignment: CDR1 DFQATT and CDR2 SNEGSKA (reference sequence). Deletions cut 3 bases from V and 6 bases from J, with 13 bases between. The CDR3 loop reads CSASRGELDTQYF. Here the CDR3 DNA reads TGCAGTGCTAGTCGTGGGGAGTTGGATACGCAGTATTTT.

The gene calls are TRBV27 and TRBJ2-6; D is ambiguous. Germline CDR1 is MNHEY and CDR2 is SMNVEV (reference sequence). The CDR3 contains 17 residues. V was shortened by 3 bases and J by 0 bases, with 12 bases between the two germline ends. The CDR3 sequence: CASSFAGISSGANVLTF. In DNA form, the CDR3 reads TGTGCCAGCAGTTTCGCCGGAATAAGCTCTGGGGCCAACGTCCTGACTTTC.

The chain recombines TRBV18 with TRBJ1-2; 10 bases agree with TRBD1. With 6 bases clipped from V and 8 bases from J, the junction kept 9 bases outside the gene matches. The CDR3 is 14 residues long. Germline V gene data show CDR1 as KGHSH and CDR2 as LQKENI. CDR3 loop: CASSRRTGGTGYTF. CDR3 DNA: TGTGCCAGCTCCCGTAGGACAGGGGGGACAGGCTACACCTTC.

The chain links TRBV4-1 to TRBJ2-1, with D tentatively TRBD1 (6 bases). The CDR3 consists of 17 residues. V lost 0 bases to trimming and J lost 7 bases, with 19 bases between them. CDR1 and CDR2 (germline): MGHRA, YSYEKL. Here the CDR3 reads CASSQDRRTASKNEQFF. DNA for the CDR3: TGCGCCAGCAGCCAAGATAGGCGGACAGCTTCTAAGAATGAGCAGTTCTTC.

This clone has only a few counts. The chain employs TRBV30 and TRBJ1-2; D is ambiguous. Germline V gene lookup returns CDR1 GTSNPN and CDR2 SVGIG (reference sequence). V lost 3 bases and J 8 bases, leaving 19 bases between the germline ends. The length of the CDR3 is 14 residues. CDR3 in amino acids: CAWRVLGRWEGYTF. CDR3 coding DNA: TGTGCCTGGAGAGTACTGGGCCGCTGGGAGGGCTACACCTTC.

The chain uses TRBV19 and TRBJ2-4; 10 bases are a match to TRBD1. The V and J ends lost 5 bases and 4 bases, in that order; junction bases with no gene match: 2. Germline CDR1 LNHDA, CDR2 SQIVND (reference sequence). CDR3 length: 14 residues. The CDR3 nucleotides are TGTGCCAGTAGTTTGGGACAGGGGAAAAACATTCAGTACTTC. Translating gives CASSLGQGKNIQYF.

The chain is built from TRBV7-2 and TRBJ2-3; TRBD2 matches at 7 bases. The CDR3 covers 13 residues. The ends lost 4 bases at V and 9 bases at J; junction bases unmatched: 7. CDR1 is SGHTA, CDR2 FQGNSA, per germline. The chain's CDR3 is CASSSPGAGTQYF. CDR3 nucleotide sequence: TGTGCCAGCAGCTCCCCAGGAGCGGGGACGCAGTATTTT. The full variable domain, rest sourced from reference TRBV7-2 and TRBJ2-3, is GAGVSQSPSNKVTEKGKDVELRCDPISGHTALYWYRQSLGQGLEFLIYFQGNSAPDKSGLPSDRFSAERTGGSVSTLTIQRTQQEDSAVYLCASSSPGAGTQYFGPGTRLTVL.

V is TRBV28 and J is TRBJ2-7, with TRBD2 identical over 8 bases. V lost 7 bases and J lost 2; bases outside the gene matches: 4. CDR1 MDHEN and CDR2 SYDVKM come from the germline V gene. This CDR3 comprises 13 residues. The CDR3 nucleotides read TGTGCCAGCATGGCGGGGGGCCCCTACGAGCAGTACTTC. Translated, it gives CASMAGGPYEQYF.

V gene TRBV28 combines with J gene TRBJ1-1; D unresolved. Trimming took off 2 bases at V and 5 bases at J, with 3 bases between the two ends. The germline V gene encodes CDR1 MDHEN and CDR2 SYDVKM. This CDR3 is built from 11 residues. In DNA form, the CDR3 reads TGTGCCAGCAGTTTAAGGACTGAAGCTTTCTTT. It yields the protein CASSLRTEAFF.

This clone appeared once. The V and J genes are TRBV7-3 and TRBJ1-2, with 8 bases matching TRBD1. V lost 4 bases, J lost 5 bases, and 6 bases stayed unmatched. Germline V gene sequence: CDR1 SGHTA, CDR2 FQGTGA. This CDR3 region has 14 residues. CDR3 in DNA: TGTGCCAGCAGCTCAGGACAGGGCAATTATGGCTACACCTTC. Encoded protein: CASSSGQGNYGYTF. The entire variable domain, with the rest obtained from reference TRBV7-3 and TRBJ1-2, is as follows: GAGVSQTPSNKVTEKGKYVELRCDPISGHTALYWYRQSLGQGPEFLIYFQGTGAADDSGLPNDRFFAVRPEGSVSTLKIQRTERGDSAVYLCASSSGQGNYGYTFGSGTRLTVV.

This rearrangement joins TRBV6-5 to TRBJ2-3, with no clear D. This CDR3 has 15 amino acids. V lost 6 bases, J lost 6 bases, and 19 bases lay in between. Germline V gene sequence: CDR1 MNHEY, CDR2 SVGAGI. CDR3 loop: CASRLDTSIIDTQYF. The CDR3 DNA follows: TGTGCCAGCAGGCTTGACACTTCGATAATCGATACGCAGTATTTT.

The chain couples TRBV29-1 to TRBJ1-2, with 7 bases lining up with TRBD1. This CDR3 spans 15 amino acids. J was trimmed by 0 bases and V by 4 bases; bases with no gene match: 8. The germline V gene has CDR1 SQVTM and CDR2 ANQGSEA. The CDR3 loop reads CSVVKARGTNYGYTF. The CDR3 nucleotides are TGCAGCGTTGTGAAGGCCAGGGGGACTAACTATGGCTACACCTTC.

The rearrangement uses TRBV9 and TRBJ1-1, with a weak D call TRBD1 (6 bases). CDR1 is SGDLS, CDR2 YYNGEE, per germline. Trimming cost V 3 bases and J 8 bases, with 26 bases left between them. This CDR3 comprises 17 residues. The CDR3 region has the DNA TGTGCCAGCAGCGCTCTCGGGGGGGCTAGGGAAATCAGGGAAGCTTTCTTT. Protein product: CASSALGGAREIREAFF. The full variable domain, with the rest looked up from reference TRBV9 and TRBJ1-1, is DSGVTQTPKHLITATGQRVTLRCSPRSGDLSVYWYQQSLDQGLQFLIQYYNGEERAKGNILERFSAQQFPDLHSELNLSSLELGDSALYFCASSALGGAREIREAFFGQGTRLTVV.

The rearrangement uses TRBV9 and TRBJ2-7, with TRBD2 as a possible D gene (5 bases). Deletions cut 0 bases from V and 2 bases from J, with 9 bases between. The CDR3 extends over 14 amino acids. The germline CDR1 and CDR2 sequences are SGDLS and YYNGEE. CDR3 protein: CASSVDSVPYEQYF. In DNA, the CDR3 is TGTGCCAGCAGCGTAGATAGCGTCCCCTACGAGCAGTACTTC.

The DNA for the CDR3 is TGTGCCAGCAGTACGCAGGGGGCTAGGTCACCCCTCCACTTT. Translating gives CASSTQGARSPLHF. V and J are TRBV27 and TRBJ1-6, with 8 bases fitting TRBD1. This CDR3 contains 14 residues. Germline loops: CDR1 MNHEY, CDR2 SMNVEV (reference sequence). V was clipped by 5 bases and J by 10 bases; unmatched bases: 7.

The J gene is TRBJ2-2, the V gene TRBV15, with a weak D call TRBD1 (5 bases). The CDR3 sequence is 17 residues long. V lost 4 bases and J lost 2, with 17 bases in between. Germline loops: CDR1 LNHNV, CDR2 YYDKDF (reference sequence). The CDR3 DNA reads TGTGCCACCAGCACTACCAGGGTGGCTCTTAACACCGGGGAGCTGTTTTTT. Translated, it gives CATSTTRVALNTGELFF.

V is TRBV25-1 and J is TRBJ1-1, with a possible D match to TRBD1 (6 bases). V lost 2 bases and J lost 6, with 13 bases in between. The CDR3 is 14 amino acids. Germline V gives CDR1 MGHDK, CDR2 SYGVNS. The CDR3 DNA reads TGTGCCAGCAGTGAACAGGGGCCCCGCGCTGAAGCTTTCTTT. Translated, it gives CASSEQGPRAEAFF.

The CDR3 is CASSFPLGDTQYF. CDR3 nucleotides: TGTGCCAGCAGTTTCCCGTTGGGGGATACGCAGTATTTT. The V and J genes are TRBV12-3 or TRBV12-4 and TRBJ2-3; D remains unclear. The ends were cut back, 3 bases at V and 6 bases at J, with 10 bases in the middle. The CDR3 contains 13 residues.

The chain's CDR3 is CASSTFVEPGELFF. CDR3 bases: TGTGCCAGCAGTACCTTTGTGGAGCCCGGGGAGCTGTTTTTT. V gene TRBV28 combines with J gene TRBJ2-2, with D unclear. CDR1 and CDR2 (germline): MDHEN, SYDVKM. V dropped 5 bases and J dropped 6 bases, with 13 bases sitting between them. The CDR3 totals 14 residues.

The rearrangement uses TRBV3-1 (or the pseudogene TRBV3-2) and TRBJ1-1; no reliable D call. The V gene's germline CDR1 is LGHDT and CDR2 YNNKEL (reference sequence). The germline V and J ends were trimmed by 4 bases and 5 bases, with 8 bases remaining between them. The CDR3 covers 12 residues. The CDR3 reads CASSPRETEAFF. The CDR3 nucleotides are TGTGCCAGCAGCCCCCGGGAGACTGAAGCTTTCTTT.

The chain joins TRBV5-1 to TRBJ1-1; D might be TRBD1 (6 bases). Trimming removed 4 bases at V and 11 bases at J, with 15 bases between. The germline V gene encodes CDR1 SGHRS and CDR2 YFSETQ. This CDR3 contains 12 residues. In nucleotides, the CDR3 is TGCGCCAGCAGCAAGGAGGGGGGAAAGGCTTTCTTT. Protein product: CASSKEGGKAFF. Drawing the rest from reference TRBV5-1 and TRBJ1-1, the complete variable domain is KAGVTQTPRYLIKTRGQQVTLSCSPISGHRSVSWYQQTPGQGLQFLFEYFSETQRNKGNFPGRFSGRQFSNSRSEMNVSTLELGDSALYLCASSKEGGKAFFGQGTRLTVV.

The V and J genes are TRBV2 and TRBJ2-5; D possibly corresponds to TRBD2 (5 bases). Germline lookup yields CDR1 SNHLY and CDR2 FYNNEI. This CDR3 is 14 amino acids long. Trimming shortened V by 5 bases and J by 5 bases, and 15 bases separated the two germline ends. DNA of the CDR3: TGTGCCAGCAGTAATAACCGGGGTCGGGAGACCCAGTACTTC. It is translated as CASSNNRGRETQYF.

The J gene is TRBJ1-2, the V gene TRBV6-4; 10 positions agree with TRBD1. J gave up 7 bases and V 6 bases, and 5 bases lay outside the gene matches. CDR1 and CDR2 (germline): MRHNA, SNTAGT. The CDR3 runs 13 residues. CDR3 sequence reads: CASSPGQGTGYTF. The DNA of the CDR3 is TGTGCCAGCAGCCCGGGACAGGGGACTGGCTACACCTTC.

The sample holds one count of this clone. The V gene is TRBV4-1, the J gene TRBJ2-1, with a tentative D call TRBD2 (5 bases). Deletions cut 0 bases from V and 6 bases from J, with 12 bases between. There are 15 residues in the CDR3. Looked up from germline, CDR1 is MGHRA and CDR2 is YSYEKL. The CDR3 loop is CASSQERAPFNEQFF. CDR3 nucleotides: TGCGCCAGCAGCCAAGAGCGGGCCCCCTTCAATGAGCAGTTCTTC.

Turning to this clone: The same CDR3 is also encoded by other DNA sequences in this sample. The CDR3 DNA is TGTGCCAGCAGTTTATCAGTGAACACTGAAGCTTTCTTT. As protein: CASSLSVNTEAFF. The chain recombines TRBV12-3 or TRBV12-4 with TRBJ1-1; D is uncertain. V was trimmed by 2 bases and J by 0 bases, leaving 4 bases between them. The length of the CDR3 is 13 residues.

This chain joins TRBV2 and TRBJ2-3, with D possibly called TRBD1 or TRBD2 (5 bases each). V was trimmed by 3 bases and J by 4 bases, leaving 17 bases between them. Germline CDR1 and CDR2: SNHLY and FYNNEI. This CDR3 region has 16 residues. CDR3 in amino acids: CASSEFGAGSSDTQYF. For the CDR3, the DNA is TGTGCCAGCAGTGAGTTCGGGGCCGGGTCTTCAGATACGCAGTATTTT.

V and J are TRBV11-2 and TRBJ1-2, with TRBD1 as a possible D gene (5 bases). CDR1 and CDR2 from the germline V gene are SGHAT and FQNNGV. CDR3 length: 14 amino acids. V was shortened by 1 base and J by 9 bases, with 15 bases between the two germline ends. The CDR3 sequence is CASSLARGGSSYTF. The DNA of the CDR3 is TGTGCCAGCAGCTTAGCTCGGGGGGGTAGTAGCTACACCTTC.